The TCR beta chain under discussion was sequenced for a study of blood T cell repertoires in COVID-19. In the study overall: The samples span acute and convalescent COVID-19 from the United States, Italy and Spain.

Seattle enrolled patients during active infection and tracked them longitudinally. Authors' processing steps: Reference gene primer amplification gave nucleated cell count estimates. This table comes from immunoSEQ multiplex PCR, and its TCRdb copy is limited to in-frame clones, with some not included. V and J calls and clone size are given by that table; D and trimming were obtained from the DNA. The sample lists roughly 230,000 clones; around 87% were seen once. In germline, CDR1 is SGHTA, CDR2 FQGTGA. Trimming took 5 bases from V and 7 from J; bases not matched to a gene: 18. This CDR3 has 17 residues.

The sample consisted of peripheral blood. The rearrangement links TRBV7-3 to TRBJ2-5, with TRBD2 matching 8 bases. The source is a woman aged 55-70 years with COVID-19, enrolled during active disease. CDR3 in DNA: TGTGCCAGCAGCCTCCTCCCCCCGGGAAGCGGGGGTTCGACCCAGTACTTC. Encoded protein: CASSLLPPGSGGSTQYF. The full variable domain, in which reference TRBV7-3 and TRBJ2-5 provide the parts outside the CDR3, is GAGVSQTPSNKVTEKGKYVELRCDPISGHTALYWYRQSLGQGPEFLIYFQGTGAADDSGLPNDRFFAVRPEGSVSTLKIQRTERGDSAVYLCASSLLPPGSGGSTQYFGPGTRLLVL.